Below, 5 T cell receptor beta chains from the same sample are listed, as sequenced in a study of blood T cells in healthy people across ages. Alongside a J-beta primer mix, a sample-barcoded 5' primer served in a second PCR lasting roughly 6 to 11 cycles. TCRdb processed the 5' RACE reads anew with MiXCR; each CDR3 protein has one entry. This table has 750,000 to 950,000 distinct CDR3 sequences, 25% to 30% appearing once. These sequences were also reported in another study, on T cells of mothers and their children.

Sequenced sample: blood. Every receptor here comes from a boy aged 10-17 years in good health.

The sample holds many counts of this clonotype. V is TRBV20-1 and J is TRBJ2-4; TRBD2 matches 11 bases. V was clipped by 6 bases and J by 1 base; unmatched bases: 5. The CDR3 runs 15 residues. CDR1 is DFQATT and CDR2 is SNEGSKA in the germline V gene (reference sequence). CDR3: CSAETSGVAKNIQYF. CDR3 bases: TGCAGTGCCGAGACTAGCGGGGTTGCCAAAAACATTCAGTACTTC.

This clonotype was counted a few times. This chain links TRBV2 with TRBJ2-5; 7 nucleotides line up with TRBD2. The DNA end favors TRBJ2-1, so the J call may be wrong. Germline values: CDR1 SNHLY, CDR2 FYNNEI. The CDR3 length is 13 residues. The CDR3 sequence: CASGAGVYNEQFF. The CDR3 bases are TGTGCCAGCGGGGCGGGAGTCTACAATGAGCAGTTCTTC.

The chain combines TRBV3-1 with TRBJ2-1; D may correspond to TRBD1 or TRBD2 (5 bases each). Per germline, CDR1 LGHDT and CDR2 YNNKEL (reference sequence). The CDR3 extends over 14 amino acids. Trimming removed 4 bases from V and 7 bases from J, with 14 bases in between. The CDR3 spells CASSPGPGENEQFF. The CDR3 nucleotides read TGTGCCAGCAGCCCGGGACCCGGGGAGAATGAGCAGTTCTTC.

This clonotype turned up a few times. CDR3 loop: CASSERAQGAKNIQYF. Here the CDR3 DNA reads TGTGCCAGCAGTGAAAGGGCACAGGGGGCCAAAAACATTCAGTACTTC. This chain links TRBV2 with TRBJ2-4; 7 bases are a match to TRBD1. Germline CDR1 reads SNHLY; CDR2 reads FYNNEI. This CDR3 spans 16 amino acids. The ends lost 2 bases at V and 1 base at J; junction bases unmatched: 5.

The chain couples TRBV7-8 to TRBJ2-1; 15 nucleotides match TRBD2. The ends lost 5 bases at V and 3 bases at J; junction bases unmatched: 8. Germline CDR1 is SGHVS and CDR2 is FQNEAQ. The CDR3 runs 18 residues. CDR3 amino acids: CASSPGLAGGGVYNEQFF. In nucleotides, the CDR3 is TGTGCCAGCAGCCCGGGACTAGCGGGGGGTGGGGTCTACAATGAGCAGTTCTTC.